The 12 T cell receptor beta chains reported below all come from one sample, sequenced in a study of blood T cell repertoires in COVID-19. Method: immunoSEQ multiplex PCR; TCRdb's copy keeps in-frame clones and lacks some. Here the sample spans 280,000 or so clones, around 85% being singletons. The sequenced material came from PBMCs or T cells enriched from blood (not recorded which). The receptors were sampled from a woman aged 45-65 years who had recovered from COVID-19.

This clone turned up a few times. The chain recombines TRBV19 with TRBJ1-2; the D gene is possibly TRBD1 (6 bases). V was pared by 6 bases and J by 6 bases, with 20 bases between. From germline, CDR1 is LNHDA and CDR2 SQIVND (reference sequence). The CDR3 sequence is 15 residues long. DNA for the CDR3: TGTGCCAGTAGGAACGCCCGGGGGGGGGCGCATGGCTACACCTTC. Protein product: CASRNARGGAHGYTF.

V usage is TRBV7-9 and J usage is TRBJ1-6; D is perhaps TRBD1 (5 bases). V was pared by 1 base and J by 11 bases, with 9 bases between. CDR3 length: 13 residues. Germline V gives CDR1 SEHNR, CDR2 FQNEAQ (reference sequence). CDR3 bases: TGTGCCAGCAGCTTAGAAGGGGTACCACCCCTCCACTTT. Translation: CASSLEGVPPLHF.

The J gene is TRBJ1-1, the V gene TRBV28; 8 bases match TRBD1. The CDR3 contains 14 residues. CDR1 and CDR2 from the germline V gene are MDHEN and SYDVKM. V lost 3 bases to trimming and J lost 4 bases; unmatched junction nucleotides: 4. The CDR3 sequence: CASSFRQGITEAFF. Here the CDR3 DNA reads TGTGCCAGCAGTTTCCGACAGGGGATCACTGAAGCTTTCTTT.

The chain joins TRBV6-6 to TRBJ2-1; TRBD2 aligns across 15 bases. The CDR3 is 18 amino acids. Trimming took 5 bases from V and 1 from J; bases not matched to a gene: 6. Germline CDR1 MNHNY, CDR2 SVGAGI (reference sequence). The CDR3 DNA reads TGTGCCAGCAGTCCGGGACTAGCGGGGGGCGGGTCCTACAATGAGCAGTTCTTC. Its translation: CASSPGLAGGGSYNEQFF.

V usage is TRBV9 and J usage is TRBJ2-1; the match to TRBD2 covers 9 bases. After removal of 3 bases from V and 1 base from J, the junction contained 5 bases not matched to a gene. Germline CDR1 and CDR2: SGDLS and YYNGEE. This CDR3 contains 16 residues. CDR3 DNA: TGTGCCAGCAGCGAGGGACTAGCCGTATCCTACAATGAGCAGTTCTTC. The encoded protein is CASSEGLAVSYNEQFF.

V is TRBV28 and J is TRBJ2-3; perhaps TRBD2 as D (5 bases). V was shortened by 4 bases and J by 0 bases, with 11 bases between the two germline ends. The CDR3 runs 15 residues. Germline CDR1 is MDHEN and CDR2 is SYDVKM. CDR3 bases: TGTGCCAGCAGTTCCAGAACGGGGAGCACAGATACGCAGTATTTT. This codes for CASSSRTGSTDTQYF.

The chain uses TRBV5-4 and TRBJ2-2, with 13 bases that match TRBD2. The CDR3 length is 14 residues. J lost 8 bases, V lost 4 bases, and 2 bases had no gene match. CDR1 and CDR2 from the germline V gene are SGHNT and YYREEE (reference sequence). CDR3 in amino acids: CASSPTSGRGELFF. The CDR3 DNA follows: TGTGCCAGCAGCCCGACTAGCGGGAGGGGGGAGCTGTTTTTT.

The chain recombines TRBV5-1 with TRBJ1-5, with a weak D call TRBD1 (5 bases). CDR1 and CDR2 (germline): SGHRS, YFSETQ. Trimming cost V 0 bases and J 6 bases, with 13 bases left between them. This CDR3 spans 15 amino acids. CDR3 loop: CASSLVPGLSQPQHF. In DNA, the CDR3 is TGCGCCAGCAGCTTGGTCCCAGGGTTGAGTCAGCCCCAGCATTTT.

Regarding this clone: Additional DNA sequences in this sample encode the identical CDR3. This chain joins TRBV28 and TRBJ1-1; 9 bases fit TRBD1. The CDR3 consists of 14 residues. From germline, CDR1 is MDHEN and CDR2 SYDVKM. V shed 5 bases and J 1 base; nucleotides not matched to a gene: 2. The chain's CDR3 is CASSPGQGNTEAFF. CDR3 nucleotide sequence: TGTGCCAGCAGTCCGGGACAGGGGAACACTGAAGCTTTCTTT.

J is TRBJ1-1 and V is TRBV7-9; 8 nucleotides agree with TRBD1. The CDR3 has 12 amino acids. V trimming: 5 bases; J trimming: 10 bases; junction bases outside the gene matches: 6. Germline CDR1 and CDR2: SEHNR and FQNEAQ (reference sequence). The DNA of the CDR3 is TGTGCCAGCAGCCCAGCGGACAGGGTAGCTTTCTTT. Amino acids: CASSPADRVAFF.

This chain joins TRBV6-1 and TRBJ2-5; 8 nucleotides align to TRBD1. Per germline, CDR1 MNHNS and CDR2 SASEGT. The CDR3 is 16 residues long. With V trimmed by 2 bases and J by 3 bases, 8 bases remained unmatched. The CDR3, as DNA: TGTGCCAGCAGTGAACTGGCAGGGGGCCGGAAAGAGACCCAGTACTTC. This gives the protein CASSELAGGRKETQYF.

The CDR3 nucleotides are TGTGCCAGCAGCCCTACAGGGGGCTACTATGGCTACACCTTC. As protein: CASSPTGGYYGYTF. This chain connects TRBV7-9 to TRBJ1-2; 9 bases fit TRBD1. The CDR3 sequence is 14 residues long. After removal of 5 bases from V and 3 bases from J, the junction contained 4 bases not matched to a gene. The germline CDR1 and CDR2 sequences are SEHNR and FQNEAQ (reference sequence).